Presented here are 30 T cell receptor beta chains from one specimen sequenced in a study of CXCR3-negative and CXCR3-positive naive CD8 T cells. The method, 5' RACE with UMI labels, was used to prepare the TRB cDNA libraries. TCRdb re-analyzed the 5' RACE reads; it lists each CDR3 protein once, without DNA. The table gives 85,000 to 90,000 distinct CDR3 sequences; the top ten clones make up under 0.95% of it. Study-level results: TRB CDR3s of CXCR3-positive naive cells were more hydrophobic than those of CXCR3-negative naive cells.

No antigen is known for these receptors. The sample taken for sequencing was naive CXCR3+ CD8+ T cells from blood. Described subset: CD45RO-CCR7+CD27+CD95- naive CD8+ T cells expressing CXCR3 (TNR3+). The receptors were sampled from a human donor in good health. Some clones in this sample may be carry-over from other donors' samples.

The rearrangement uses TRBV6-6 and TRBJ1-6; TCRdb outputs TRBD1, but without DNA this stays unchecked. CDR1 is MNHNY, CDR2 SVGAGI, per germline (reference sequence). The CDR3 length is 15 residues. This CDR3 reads CASRGTELYNSPLHF.

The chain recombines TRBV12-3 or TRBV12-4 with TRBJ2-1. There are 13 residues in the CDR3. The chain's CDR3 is CASSLALLSGQFF.

CDR3 amino acids: CSARDPPNERAAYEQYF. This chain connects TRBV20-1 to TRBJ2-7; TCRdb's D gene call, TRBD2, goes unchecked for lack of DNA. This CDR3 has 17 residues. The germline CDR1 and CDR2 sequences are DFQATT and SNEGSKA (reference sequence).

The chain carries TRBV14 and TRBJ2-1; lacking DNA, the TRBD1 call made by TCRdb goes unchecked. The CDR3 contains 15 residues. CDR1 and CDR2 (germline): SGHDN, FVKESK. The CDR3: CASSLFRGTYNEQFF.

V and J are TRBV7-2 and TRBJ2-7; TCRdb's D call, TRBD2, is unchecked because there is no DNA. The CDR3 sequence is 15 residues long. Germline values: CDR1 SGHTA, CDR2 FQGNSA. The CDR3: CASSLLAENSYEQYF.

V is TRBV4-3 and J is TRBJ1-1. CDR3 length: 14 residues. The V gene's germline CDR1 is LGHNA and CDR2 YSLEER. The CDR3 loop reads CASSQRDRNTEAFF.

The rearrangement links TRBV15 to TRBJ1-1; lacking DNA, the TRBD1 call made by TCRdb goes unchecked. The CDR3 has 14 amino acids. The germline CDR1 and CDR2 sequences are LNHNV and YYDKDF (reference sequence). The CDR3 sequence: CATSRRGGWAEAFF. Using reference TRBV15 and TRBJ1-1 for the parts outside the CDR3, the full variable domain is DAMVIQNPRYQVTQFGKPVTLSCSQTLNHNVMYWYQQKSSQAPKLLFHYYDKDFNNEADTPDNFQSRRPNTSFCFLDIRSPGLGDTAMYLCATSRRGGWAEAFFGQGTRLTVV.

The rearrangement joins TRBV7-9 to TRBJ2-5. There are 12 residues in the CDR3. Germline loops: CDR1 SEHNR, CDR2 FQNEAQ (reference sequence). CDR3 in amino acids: CASSFTSETQYF.

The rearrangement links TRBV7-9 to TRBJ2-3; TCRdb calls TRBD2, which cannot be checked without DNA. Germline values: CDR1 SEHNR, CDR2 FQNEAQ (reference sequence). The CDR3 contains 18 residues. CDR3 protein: CASSLPPRLAGVGDTQYF. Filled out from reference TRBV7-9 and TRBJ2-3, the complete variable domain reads DTGVSQNPRHKITKRGQNVTFRCDPISEHNRLYWYRQTLGQGPEFLTYFQNEAQLEKSRLLSDRFSAERPKGSFSTLEIQRTEQGDSAMYLCASSLPPRLAGVGDTQYFGPGTRLTVL.

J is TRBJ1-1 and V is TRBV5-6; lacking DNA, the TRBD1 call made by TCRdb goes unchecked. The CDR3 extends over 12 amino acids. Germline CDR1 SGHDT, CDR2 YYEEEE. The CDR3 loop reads CASTEGDTEAFF.

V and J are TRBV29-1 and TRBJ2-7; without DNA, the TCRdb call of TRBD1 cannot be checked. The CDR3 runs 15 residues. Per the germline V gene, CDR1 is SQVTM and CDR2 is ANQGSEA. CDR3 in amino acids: CSVERTGQNSYEQYF.

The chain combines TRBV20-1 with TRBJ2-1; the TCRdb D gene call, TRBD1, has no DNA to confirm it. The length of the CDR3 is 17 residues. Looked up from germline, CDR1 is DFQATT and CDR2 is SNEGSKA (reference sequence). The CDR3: CSARKGSGVRVGDEQFF.

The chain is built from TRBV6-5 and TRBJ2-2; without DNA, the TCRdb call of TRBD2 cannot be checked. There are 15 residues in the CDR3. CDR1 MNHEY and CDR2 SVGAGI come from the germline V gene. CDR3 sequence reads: CASSSGLKNTGELFF.

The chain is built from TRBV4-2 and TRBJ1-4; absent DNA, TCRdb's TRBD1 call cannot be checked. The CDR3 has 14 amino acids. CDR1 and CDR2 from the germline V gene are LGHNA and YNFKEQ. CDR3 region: CASSLSGTGEKLFF.

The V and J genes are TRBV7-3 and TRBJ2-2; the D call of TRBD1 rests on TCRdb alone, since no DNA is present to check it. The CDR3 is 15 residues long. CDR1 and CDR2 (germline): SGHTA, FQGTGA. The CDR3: CASSQTGGYTGELFF.

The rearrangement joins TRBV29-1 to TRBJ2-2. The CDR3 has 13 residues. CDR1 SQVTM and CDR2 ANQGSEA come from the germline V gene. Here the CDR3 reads CSVRIPNTGELFF.

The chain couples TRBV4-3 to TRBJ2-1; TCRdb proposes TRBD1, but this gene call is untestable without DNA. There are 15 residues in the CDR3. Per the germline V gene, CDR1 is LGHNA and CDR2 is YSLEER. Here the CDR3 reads CASSQVQEEFNEQFF.

This CDR3 reads CISVPEAWRTRKHYEQYF. The J gene is TRBJ2-7, the V gene TRBV7-5; with no DNA, the TCRdb D assignment of TRBD2 cannot be verified. TRBV7-5 is a pseudogene locus. CDR3 length equals 18 residues.

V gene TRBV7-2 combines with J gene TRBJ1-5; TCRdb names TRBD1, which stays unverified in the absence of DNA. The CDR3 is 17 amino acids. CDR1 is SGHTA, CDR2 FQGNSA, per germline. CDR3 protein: CASSLEVRQGGNQPQHF.

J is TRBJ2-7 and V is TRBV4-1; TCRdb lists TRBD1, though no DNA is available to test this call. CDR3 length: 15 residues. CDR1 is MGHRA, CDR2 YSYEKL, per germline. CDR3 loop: CASSQEWGAFNEQYF.

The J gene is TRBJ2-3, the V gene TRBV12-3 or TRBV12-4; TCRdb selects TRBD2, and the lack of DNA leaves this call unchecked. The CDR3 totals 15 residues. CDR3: CASIPGLSTADTQYF.

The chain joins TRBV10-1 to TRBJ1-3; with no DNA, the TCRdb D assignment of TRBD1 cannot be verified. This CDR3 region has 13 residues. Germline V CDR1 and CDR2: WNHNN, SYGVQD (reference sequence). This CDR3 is CASPTGTGTTIYF.

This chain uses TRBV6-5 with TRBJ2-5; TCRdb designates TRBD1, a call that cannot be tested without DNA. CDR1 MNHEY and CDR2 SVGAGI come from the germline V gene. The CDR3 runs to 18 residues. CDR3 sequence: CASIHTPPTGGLGETQYF.

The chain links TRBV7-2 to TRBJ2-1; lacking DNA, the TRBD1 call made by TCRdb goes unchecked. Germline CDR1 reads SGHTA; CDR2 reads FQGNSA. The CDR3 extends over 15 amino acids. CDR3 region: CASSSGTVFYNEQFF.

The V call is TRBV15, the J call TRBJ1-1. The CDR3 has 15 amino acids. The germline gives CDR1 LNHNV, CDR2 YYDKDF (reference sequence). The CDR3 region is CATSRVGEGYTEAFF.

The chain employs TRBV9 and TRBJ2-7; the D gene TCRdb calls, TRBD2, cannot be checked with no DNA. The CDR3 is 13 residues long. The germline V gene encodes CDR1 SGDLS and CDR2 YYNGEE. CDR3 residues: CASSPTNAYEQYF.

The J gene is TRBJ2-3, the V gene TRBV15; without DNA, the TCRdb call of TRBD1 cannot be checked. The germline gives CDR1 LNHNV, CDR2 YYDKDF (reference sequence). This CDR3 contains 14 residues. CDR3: CATVGGSPTDTQYF.

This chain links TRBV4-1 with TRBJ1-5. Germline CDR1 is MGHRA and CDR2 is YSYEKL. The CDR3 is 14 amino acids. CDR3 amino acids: CASSQVRGNQPKHF.

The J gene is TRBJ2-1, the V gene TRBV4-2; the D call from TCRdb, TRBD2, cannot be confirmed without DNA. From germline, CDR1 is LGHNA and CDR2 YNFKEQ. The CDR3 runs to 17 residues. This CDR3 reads CASSRGTSGGAGLEQFF.

The CDR3 reads CASSLVVGGEKLFF. This chain connects TRBV28 to TRBJ1-4; the TCRdb D gene call, TRBD1, has no DNA to confirm it. Germline-derived CDR1 and CDR2 are MDHEN and SYDVKM. The CDR3 sequence is 14 residues long.